This T cell receptor beta chain came from a study of control samples from healthy donors and cancer patients. Clones were sequenced by immunoSEQ multiplex PCR, and TCRdb holds only the in-frame ones, with some missing. The data hold approximately 150,000 clones, with 75% to 90% observed a single time. The CDR3 is made up of 15 amino acids. V shed 0 bases and J shed 5 bases, with 14 bases lying between them. In germline, CDR1 is SGDLS, CDR2 YYNGEE. Sequencing used blood. This TCR derives from a man aged 25 to 40 in good health. This chain links TRBV9 with TRBJ2-5, with D maybe TRBD1 (6 bases). The CDR3 loop reads CASSVVGRGEETQYF. CDR3 coding DNA: TGTGCCAGCAGCGTAGTCGGCAGGGGAGAGGAGACCCAGTACTTC. The entire variable domain, with the rest obtained from reference TRBV9 and TRBJ2-5, is as follows: DSGVTQTPKHLITATGQRVTLRCSPRSGDLSVYWYQQSLDQGLQFLIQYYNGEERAKGNILERFSAQQFPDLHSELNLSSLELGDSALYFCASSVVGRGEETQYFGPGTRLLVL.